This T cell receptor beta chain was captured by sequencing in a study of Ad26.COV2.S vaccination and SARS-CoV-2 variants. The wider study: Participant was drawn from the COV1001 Ad26.COV2.S trial arm. The study's findings and limits: The study found higher spike-specific TCR breadth in vaccine than placebo recipients.

Of note for this clone: Its antigen is as yet unknown.

Produced via immunoSEQ multiplex PCR; TCRdb's table is partial and in-frame only. The top ten hold approximately 5% of the sample, which has around 300,000 clones, roughly 90% seen once. Described treatment: about 20 received Ad26.COV2.S at low or high dose, single or two shots; about 5 received placebo; per-sample allocation not given. Sampling happened 63 days after the first vaccine or placebo injection. This CDR3 has 14 residues. V lost 4 bases to trimming and J lost 5 bases, with 15 bases between them. Germline values: CDR1 SGHRS, CDR2 YFSETQ. The J gene is TRBJ2-5, the V gene TRBV5-1, with D possibly matching TRBD1 (6 bases). Sequencing used peripheral blood, obtained in a trial of Ad26.COV2.S vaccine versus placebo. The TCR comes from a person aged 18-65 years who received the Ad26.COV2.S COVID-19 vaccine or a placebo. The CDR3 here is CASSGAPRGETQYF. DNA of the CDR3: TGCGCCAGCAGCGGGGCCCCGAGGGGGGAGACCCAGTACTTC.